Following are 28 T cell receptor beta chains from one sample sequenced in a study of T cell changes during pregnancy in multiple sclerosis. Clones were read by immunoSEQ multiplex PCR, and TCRdb kept only the in-frame ones, dropping some. The repertoire holds approximately 79,000 clones, with around 93% as singletons. The sequencing here drew on peripheral blood, taken in the second trimester of pregnancy. These receptors originate from a female donor in good health, enrolled as a control in a pregnancy study.

This chain links TRBV5-4 with TRBJ1-1; 7 nucleotides match TRBD1. J was trimmed by 4 bases and V by 4 bases; bases with no gene match: 13. The CDR3 runs to 16 residues. CDR1 and CDR2 from the germline V gene are SGHNT and YYREEE (reference sequence). Here the CDR3 DNA reads TGTGCCAGCAGCGGCAGACAGGGCCCGGGGGTCACTGAAGCTTTCTTT. Protein sequence: CASSGRQGPGVTEAFF.

V and J are TRBV13 and TRBJ2-1; the D gene is possibly TRBD2 (5 bases). Looked up from germline, CDR1 is PRHDT and CDR2 is FYEKMQ (reference sequence). This CDR3 spans 14 amino acids. V was clipped by 7 bases and J by 2 bases, with 12 bases between them. The DNA of the CDR3 is TGTGCCAGCACGGACTTTCCTACCTACAATGAGCAGTTCTTC. It yields the protein CASTDFPTYNEQFF.

The rearrangement uses TRBV7-2 and TRBJ2-7; tentatively, D is TRBD2 (6 bases). The CDR3 contains 14 residues. V gave up 6 bases and J gave up 3 bases, with 15 bases separating them. Germline CDR1 reads SGHTA; CDR2 reads FQGNSA. The CDR3 coding sequence is TGTGCCAGCAGATCCCGGGACTTGGACTACGAGCAGTACTTC. It yields the protein CASRSRDLDYEQYF.

This clone has a single count. The chain recombines TRBV5-6 with TRBJ1-2, with 10 bases aligning to TRBD1. J gave up 1 base and V 0 bases, and 3 bases lay outside the gene matches. This CDR3 is 16 amino acids long. Germline CDR1 SGHDT, CDR2 YYEEEE. The CDR3 nucleotides are TGTGCCAGCAGCTTGGCTGGGACAGGGGATAACTATGGCTACACCTTC. Its protein is CASSLAGTGDNYGYTF.

J is TRBJ2-5 and V is TRBV7-2; TRBD2 matches at 13 bases. CDR3 length equals 18 residues. Per germline, CDR1 SGHTA and CDR2 FQGNSA. V lost 5 bases and J lost 5; bases outside the gene matches: 14. DNA for the CDR3: TGTGCCAGCAGCGAGGGGTTACTAGCGGGGGGGCGGATGGAGACCCAGTACTTC. Translating gives CASSEGLLAGGRMETQYF.

The chain has TRBV11-1 and TRBJ2-1; weak D call: TRBD1 (6 bases). CDR1 is SGHAT and CDR2 is FQDESV in the germline V gene (reference sequence). The CDR3 totals 15 residues. V lost 1 base to trimming and J lost 0 bases, with 7 bases between them. CDR3 bases: TGTGCCAGCAGCTTAGACAGGGTCTCCTACAATGAGCAGTTCTTC. Its translation: CASSLDRVSYNEQFF.

The chain joins TRBV4-3 to TRBJ2-7, with D possibly being TRBD1 (6 bases). CDR1 and CDR2 from the germline V gene are LGHNA and YSLEER. This CDR3 has 15 amino acids. V was shortened by 1 base and J by 2 bases, with 12 bases between the two germline ends. In nucleotides, the CDR3 is TGCGCCAGCAGCCAAGTATCGACAGGACCCTACGAGCAGTACTTC. As protein: CASSQVSTGPYEQYF.

V usage is TRBV6-4 and J usage is TRBJ1-5; D gene unclear. Per the germline V gene, CDR1 is MRHNA and CDR2 is SNTAGT. The germline V and J ends were trimmed by 3 bases and 3 bases, with 6 bases remaining between them. CDR3 size: 13 residues. CDR3 nucleotides: TGTGCCAGCAGTGAGCAGGCCAATCAGCCCCAGCATTTT. It specifies CASSEQANQPQHF.

The chain uses TRBV5-4 and TRBJ2-7; 9 nucleotides line up with TRBD2. The ends lost 2 bases at V and 5 bases at J; junction bases unmatched: 8. The CDR3 extends over 15 amino acids. Germline assignment: CDR1 SGHNT and CDR2 YYREEE (reference sequence). Here the CDR3 reads CASSFLAGGPDEQYF. CDR3 DNA: TGTGCCAGCAGCTTCCTCGCGGGGGGGCCGGACGAGCAGTACTTC.

The chain carries TRBV6-5 and TRBJ2-7; no clear D. The germline V and J ends were trimmed by 0 bases and 7 bases, with 10 bases remaining between them. CDR1 MNHEY and CDR2 SVGAGI come from the germline V gene. The CDR3 loop spans 13 amino acids. The chain's CDR3 is CASSYSTSEEQYF. CDR3 DNA: TGTGCCAGCAGTTACTCGACTTCGGAAGAGCAGTACTTC.

V and J are TRBV6-5 and TRBJ1-2; D is ambiguous. The length of the CDR3 is 14 residues. Germline V gene sequence: CDR1 MNHEY, CDR2 SVGAGI. V lost 8 bases to trimming and J lost 3 bases, with 16 bases between them. Written as DNA, the CDR3 is TGTGCCAGCGCCGGGATCCCTGGCTACTATGGCTACACCTTC. Protein sequence: CASAGIPGYYGYTF.

This clone was found once. The chain is built from TRBV7-6 and TRBJ1-6; 8 bases agree with TRBD1. The J segment lost 9 bases and the V segment lost 2 bases, leaving 0 bases of the junction unmatched. Germline V lookup: CDR1 SGHVS, CDR2 FNYEAQ. The CDR3 runs 13 residues. The CDR3 DNA reads as TGTGCCAGCAGCTTACAGGGGGCTTCACCCCTCCACTTT. The encoded protein is CASSLQGASPLHF.

The table lists this clone with a count of one. The chain employs TRBV7-2 and TRBJ2-5; D is ambiguous. Germline V gene data show CDR1 as SGHTA and CDR2 as FQGNSA. V was cut by 1 base and J by 4 bases, with 10 bases left in between. The CDR3 loop spans 14 amino acids. This CDR3 is CASSLVVGVETQYF. The CDR3 DNA follows: TGTGCCAGCAGCTTAGTAGTAGGAGTAGAGACCCAGTACTTC.

The rearrangement joins TRBV4-2 to TRBJ1-1, with D perhaps matching TRBD1 (5 bases). Germline CDR1 is LGHNA and CDR2 is YNFKEQ. The CDR3 length is 16 residues. Between the trimmed V and J ends, which lost 0 bases and 1 base, there was a span of 12 bases. The CDR3 DNA reads TGTGCCAGCAGCCAAGAGGCCCTAGGGGAGAACACTGAAGCTTTCTTT. Translated: CASSQEALGENTEAFF.

The chain uses TRBV19 and TRBJ1-1; D unclear. Germline V gene data show CDR1 as LNHDA and CDR2 as SQIVND (reference sequence). V shed 6 bases and J shed 7 bases, with 21 bases lying between them. CDR3 length equals 15 residues. CDR3 residues: CASRVNDGREGEAFF. The CDR3 coding sequence is TGTGCCAGTAGGGTTAATGACGGTCGGGAAGGTGAAGCTTTCTTT.

This clone was seen only once. Here the CDR3 reads CASSFDRNQPQHF. Here the CDR3 DNA reads TGTGCCAGCAGTTTCGACAGGAATCAGCCCCAGCATTTT. This chain links TRBV6-5 with TRBJ1-5; D might be TRBD1 (6 bases). Trimming shortened V by 4 bases and J by 4 bases, and 8 bases separated the two germline ends. This CDR3 contains 13 residues. Germline V gene sequence: CDR1 MNHEY, CDR2 SVGAGI.

Written as DNA, the CDR3 is TGTGCCACCAGCAGCTGGGGGGGAGGCACCGGGGAGCTGTTTTTT. Translating it yields CATSSWGGGTGELFF. This chain links TRBV15 with TRBJ2-2; TRBD2 matches at 7 bases. J was trimmed by 4 bases and V by 3 bases; bases with no gene match: 5. The germline V gene has CDR1 LNHNV and CDR2 YYDKDF (reference sequence). CDR3 length: 15 residues.

The chain combines TRBV18 with TRBJ1-5, with D perhaps TRBD1 (5 bases). V was cut by 2 bases and J by 1 base, with 12 bases left in between. The CDR3 is 16 residues long. Germline CDR1 KGHSH, CDR2 LQKENI. The CDR3 DNA reads TGTGCCAGCTCACCAAACACCCCAGGGAGCAATCAGCCCCAGCATTTT. It specifies CASSPNTPGSNQPQHF.

V usage is TRBV5-1 and J usage is TRBJ2-1; TRBD1 matches 7 bases. The CDR3 contains 14 residues. Trimming took 6 bases from V and 4 from J; bases not matched to a gene: 7. The V gene's germline CDR1 is SGHRS and CDR2 YFSETQ. In DNA form, the CDR3 reads TGCGCCAGCACCCGGGACAGTGAGTACAATGAGCAGTTCTTC. Encoded protein: CASTRDSEYNEQFF.

This chain joins TRBV5-4 and TRBJ1-3; 10 nucleotides match TRBD1. V shed 4 bases, J shed 8 bases, and the junction held 12 bases outside the gene matches. The CDR3 consists of 16 residues. CDR1 and CDR2 from the germline V gene are SGHNT and YYREEE (reference sequence). The DNA of the CDR3 is TGTGCCAGCAGCCCTACGTCCGGGACAGGGGTTGACACCATATATTTT. Encoded protein: CASSPTSGTGVDTIYF.

The V call is TRBV11-3, the J call TRBJ2-3; TRBD2 matches at 11 bases. V was pared by 1 base and J by 3 bases, with 3 bases of the junction left unmatched. Germline V gives CDR1 SGHNT, CDR2 YENEEA. The CDR3 has 16 amino acids. The DNA of the CDR3 is TGTGCCAGCAGCTTAGTAGCGGGGGGGCGTACAGATACGCAGTATTTT. This translates into CASSLVAGGRTDTQYF.

The chain employs TRBV11-1 and TRBJ2-2, with D possibly TRBD1 on 6 matching bases. The germline V and J ends were trimmed by 6 bases and 4 bases, with 12 bases remaining between them. This CDR3 is 14 amino acids long. CDR1 and CDR2 from the germline V gene are SGHAT and FQDESV (reference sequence). For the CDR3, the DNA is TGTGCCAGCAGGGTACGGACAGTCACCGGGGAGCTGTTTTTT. It yields the protein CASRVRTVTGELFF.

This rearrangement joins TRBV7-9 to TRBJ1-1, with D perhaps TRBD1 (6 bases). The ends were cut back, 5 bases at V and 1 base at J, with 8 bases in the middle. Germline assignment: CDR1 SEHNR and CDR2 FQNEAQ (reference sequence). The CDR3 is 13 residues long. CDR3 sequence reads: CASSPQGNTEAFF. The DNA for the CDR3 is TGTGCCAGCAGCCCACAGGGGAACACTGAAGCTTTCTTT.

The chain uses TRBV7-2 and TRBJ2-6; D uncertain. Germline CDR1 SGHTA, CDR2 FQGNSA. Deletions cut 5 bases from V and 0 bases from J, with 8 bases between. CDR3 length equals 15 residues. This CDR3 reads CASSKHHSGANVLTF. The CDR3 nucleotides read TGTGCCAGCAGCAAACACCACTCTGGGGCCAACGTCCTGACTTTC.

V is TRBV9 and J is TRBJ2-5, with TRBD2 as a possible D gene (6 bases). Germline V lookup: CDR1 SGDLS, CDR2 YYNGEE. CDR3 size: 16 residues. V dropped 0 bases and J dropped 2 bases, with 14 bases sitting between them. DNA of the CDR3: TGTGCCAGCAGCGTAGGAGGAGGAGGGAGACAAGAGACCCAGTACTTC. It yields the protein CASSVGGGGRQETQYF.

The chain carries TRBV6-5 and TRBJ1-1, with 7 bases fitting TRBD1. The V segment lost 1 base and the J segment 0 bases; nucleotides outside the gene matches: 2. The germline V gene encodes CDR1 MNHEY and CDR2 SVGAGI. The CDR3 is 15 amino acids. This chain's CDR3 is CASSYYRGMNTEAFF. CDR3 bases: TGTGCCAGCAGTTACTACAGGGGCATGAACACTGAAGCTTTCTTT.

This chain uses TRBV5-4 with TRBJ2-1; 9 bases are shared with TRBD2. Trimming at V came to 4 bases and at J to 4 bases, leaving 9 bases not matched to a gene. There are 16 residues in the CDR3. From germline, CDR1 is SGHNT and CDR2 YYREEE (reference sequence). CDR3 nucleotides: TGTGCCAGCAGCCCCGCGGGAGGGCCGGGGTACAATGAGCAGTTCTTC. This gives the protein CASSPAGGPGYNEQFF.

This CDR3 reads CASSYSMDGRGTEAFF. The CDR3 DNA reads TGTGCCAGCAGTTACTCGATGGACGGCCGGGGCACTGAAGCTTTCTTT. The chain employs TRBV6-6 and TRBJ1-1, with D unresolved. V lost 0 bases, J lost 4 bases, and 15 bases lay in between. Germline V gene data show CDR1 as MNHNY and CDR2 as SVGAGI (reference sequence). CDR3 size: 16 residues.